Below, 28 T cell receptor beta chains from the same sample are listed, as sequenced in a study of CD8 T cells in ankylosing spondylitis. General study points: A TCR beta motif of fewer than ten highly homologous variants seemed to mark ankylosing spondylitis blood.

MiXCR, run by TCRdb on the 5' RACE reads, gives a single entry per CDR3 protein. The sample yields some 840,000 distinct CDR3 sequences, over 9.5% seen once. No antigen has been identified for these receptors. The sample consisted of blood, either unsorted or a sorted T cell fraction (not recorded which). The receptors were gathered from a male donor with ankylosing spondylitis.

The CDR3 is CASSSKPGQGVGYTF. DNA for the CDR3: TGTGCCAGCAGCAGCAAACCGGGACAGGGAGTTGGCTACACCTTC. This chain links TRBV7-2 with TRBJ1-2; the match to TRBD1 covers 9 bases. Germline CDR1 SGHTA, CDR2 FQGNSA. The ends lost 5 bases at V and 7 bases at J; junction bases unmatched: 11. The CDR3 totals 15 residues.

This clonotype occurred a few times. DNA of the CDR3: TGTGCCAGCAGCTCCCGGGACGGCAGAAACACCGGGGAGCTGTTTTTT. Residues: CASSSRDGRNTGELFF. The V gene is TRBV7-8, the J gene TRBJ2-2; D tentatively fits TRBD1 or TRBD2 (5 bases each). The ends were cut back, 4 bases at V and 2 bases at J, with 14 bases in the middle. The CDR3 loop spans 16 amino acids. Germline V CDR1 and CDR2: SGHVS, FQNEAQ.

This chain uses TRBV5-1 with TRBJ1-1; TRBD1 matches at 7 bases. CDR1 is SGHRS, CDR2 YFSETQ, per germline. V gave up 4 bases and J gave up 5 bases; unmatched junction bases: 8. The CDR3 spans 14 residues. This CDR3 reads CASSPQGGLTEAFF. The DNA of the CDR3 is TGCGCCAGCAGCCCCCAGGGGGGATTGACTGAAGCTTTCTTT.

The chain joins TRBV14 to TRBJ1-2; D not resolved. Trimming cost V 1 base and J 6 bases, with 12 bases left between them. The CDR3 contains 14 residues. CDR1 and CDR2 from the germline V gene are SGHDN and FVKESK. CDR3 sequence (DNA): TGTGCCAGCAGCCAAGTCGGGAGGTCTAATGGCTACACCTTC. It codes for CASSQVGRSNGYTF.

A few counts support this clonotype. The J gene is TRBJ2-1, the V gene TRBV27; TRBD2 matches at 7 bases. V dropped 7 bases and J dropped 2; count of bases not matched to a gene: 8. The germline V gene has CDR1 MNHEY and CDR2 SMNVEV (reference sequence). The CDR3 covers 15 residues. CDR3 DNA: TGTGCCAGCACCCTGGTCGGGGGGACCTACAATGAGCAGTTCTTC. Translating gives CASTLVGGTYNEQFF.

This clonotype was found a few times. The chain recombines TRBV29-1 with TRBJ1-1; maybe TRBD1 (5 bases). V lost 6 bases, J lost 9 bases, and 17 bases lay in between. CDR3 length equals 12 residues. Germline V gene sequence: CDR1 SQVTM, CDR2 ANQGSEA. The CDR3 sequence is CSVEQALGKAFF. CDR3 in DNA: TGCAGCGTGGAACAGGCCCTCGGTAAAGCTTTCTTT.

The rearrangement uses TRBV29-1 and TRBJ2-2; TRBD2 might be the D (5 bases). V lost 8 bases and J lost 7, with 20 bases in between. Germline lookup yields CDR1 SQVTM and CDR2 ANQGSEA. The CDR3 has 14 amino acids. The CDR3 spells CSSTGHHEGGELFF. DNA for the CDR3: TGCAGCTCTACCGGGCACCACGAGGGCGGGGAGCTGTTTTTT.

This clonotype was counted many times. This sequence joins TRBV29-1 and TRBJ1-4; D ambiguous. The CDR3 covers 11 residues. V lost 2 bases and J lost 7, with 5 bases in between. The germline V gene has CDR1 SQVTM and CDR2 ANQGSEA. CDR3 loop: CSVERGEKLFF. In nucleotides, the CDR3 is TGCAGCGTTGAACGGGGTGAAAAACTGTTTTTT.

The table lists this clonotype with a few counts. This chain joins TRBV20-1 and TRBJ2-5; 9 nucleotides agree with TRBD2. Trimming took 0 bases from V and 2 from J; bases not matched to a gene: 7. The CDR3 totals 16 residues. In germline, CDR1 is DFQATT, CDR2 SNEGSKA (reference sequence). The CDR3 loop reads CSAREPRGGLQETQYF. CDR3 in DNA: TGCAGTGCTAGAGAGCCGCGGGGGGGCCTGCAAGAGACCCAGTACTTC.

This clonotype was picked up many times. This chain connects TRBV9 to TRBJ2-2, with D unclear. Trimming removed 7 bases at V and 7 bases at J, with 8 bases between. This CDR3 spans 11 amino acids. In germline, CDR1 is SGDLS, CDR2 YYNGEE. CDR3 in amino acids: CASGLGGELFF. As DNA, the CDR3 is TGTGCCAGCGGCCTAGGCGGGGAGCTGTTTTTT.

The genes are TRBV6-5 and TRBJ2-7; the D call may be TRBD1 or TRBD2 (5 bases each). Trimming took 10 bases from V and 4 from J, leaving 14 bases between them. The germline V gene encodes CDR1 MNHEY and CDR2 SVGAGI. The CDR3 covers 12 residues. CDR3 amino acids: CATGAGDYEQYF. As DNA, the CDR3 is TGTGCCACCGGGGCAGGAGATTACGAGCAGTACTTC.

The V and J genes are TRBV11-2 and TRBJ2-1; D possibly corresponds to TRBD1 (6 bases). The V gene's germline CDR1 is SGHAT and CDR2 FQNNGV. Trimming pared 5 bases from V and 7 bases from J, leaving 15 bases between. This CDR3 region has 14 residues. CDR3 sequence reads: CASSIQGIRNEQFF. Here the CDR3 DNA reads TGTGCCAGCAGCATACAGGGAATACGGAATGAGCAGTTCTTC.

This clonotype has at least ten counts. The rearrangement uses TRBV20-1 and TRBJ2-3; D gene ambiguous. Germline CDR1 DFQATT, CDR2 SNEGSKA (reference sequence). Trimming removed 4 bases from V and 7 bases from J, with 15 bases in between. The CDR3 extends over 13 amino acids. The CDR3 loop reads CSATDSNGHTQYF. The CDR3 coding sequence is TGCAGTGCTACAGACTCCAATGGGCATACGCAGTATTTT.

This clonotype has ten or more counts. The chain has TRBV6-1 and TRBJ2-1; 7 bases agree with TRBD2. V dropped 2 bases and J dropped 0; count of bases not matched to a gene: 10. This CDR3 is built from 18 residues. Germline CDR1 MNHNS, CDR2 SASEGT. CDR3 sequence reads: CASSERVRAGSSYNEQFF. The CDR3 DNA sequence: TGTGCCAGCAGTGAACGGGTAAGAGCGGGAAGCTCCTACAATGAGCAGTTCTTC.

The sample holds a few counts of this clonotype. The chain recombines TRBV7-9 with TRBJ2-5, with D unclear. The CDR3 spans 14 residues. V was cut by 2 bases and J by 5 bases, with 12 bases left in between. Germline lookup yields CDR1 SEHNR and CDR2 FQNEAQ (reference sequence). The CDR3 DNA follows: TGTGCCAGCAGCTTAATGCAGGTCGCCGAGACCCAGTACTTC. Translated: CASSLMQVAETQYF.

In its sample, this clonotype was seen a few times. The chain recombines TRBV7-2 with TRBJ2-5, with D hard to call. This CDR3 is 13 amino acids long. In germline, CDR1 is SGHTA, CDR2 FQGNSA. Trimming stripped 5 bases from V and 4 bases from J, with 11 bases between. The CDR3 bases are TGTGCCAGCAGCGTATCCCAGGCAGAGACCCAGTACTTC. Protein product: CASSVSQAETQYF.

This chain joins TRBV20-1 and TRBJ2-5; tentatively, D is TRBD2 (5 bases). CDR3 length: 15 residues. Trimming removed 3 bases at V and 1 base at J, with 15 bases between. Germline loops: CDR1 DFQATT, CDR2 SNEGSKA (reference sequence). For the CDR3, the DNA is TGCAGTGCTAGCCCTAGCACCGAACTCCAAGAGACCCAGTACTTC. Its translation is CSASPSTELQETQYF.

This clonotype was seen repeatedly, ten times or more. The chain is built from TRBV29-1 and TRBJ2-3; 7 bases match TRBD1. Per germline, CDR1 SQVTM and CDR2 ANQGSEA. With V trimmed by 3 bases and J by 2 bases, 5 bases remained unmatched. The CDR3 runs 14 residues. The CDR3 region has the DNA TGCAGCGTTGAGGAACAGGGGAACACAGATACGCAGTATTTT. This sequence encodes CSVEEQGNTDTQYF.

This clonotype was seen a few times. The chain uses TRBV2 and TRBJ1-2; perhaps TRBD1 as D (6 bases). V lost 5 bases to trimming and J lost 8 bases, with 12 bases between them. The V gene's germline CDR1 is SNHLY and CDR2 FYNNEI. The CDR3 has 12 residues. The CDR3 region is CASSPQGEGYTF. The DNA of the CDR3 is TGTGCCAGCAGTCCACAGGGAGAGGGCTACACCTTC.

This clonotype appeared a few times. CDR3: CASSPGQGGLDTEAFF. DNA of the CDR3: TGCGCCAGCAGCCCGGGACAGGGAGGGTTGGACACTGAAGCTTTCTTT. This chain joins TRBV5-1 and TRBJ1-1, with TRBD1 matching over 9 bases. Germline V CDR1 and CDR2: SGHRS, YFSETQ. V was clipped by 4 bases and J by 3 bases; unmatched bases: 10. The CDR3 spans 16 residues.

This clonotype was seen more than once but under ten times. The chain joins TRBV20-1 to TRBJ1-1, with TRBD1 as a possible D gene (6 bases). Trimming pared 3 bases from V and 1 base from J, leaving 15 bases between. The CDR3 contains 15 residues. CDR1 and CDR2 (germline): DFQATT, SNEGSKA (reference sequence). The CDR3 nucleotides are TGCAGTGCTAGGCAGGCGGGGGGCAGGAACACTGAAGCTTTCTTT. It translates to CSARQAGGRNTEAFF.

This clonotype has ten or more counts. The rearrangement links TRBV10-3 to TRBJ2-7; 9 positions agree with TRBD2. This CDR3 comprises 13 residues. Germline CDR1 and CDR2: ENHRY and SYGVKD. V lost 6 bases, J lost 6 bases, and 6 bases stayed unmatched. The CDR3 loop is CAISPAGGSEQYF. Here the CDR3 DNA reads TGTGCCATCAGCCCTGCGGGGGGGAGCGAGCAGTACTTC.

This clonotype was observed a few times. The rearrangement uses TRBV4-2 and TRBJ2-3; 10 positions match TRBD2. V was pared by 1 base and J by 5 bases, with 9 bases of the junction left unmatched. The CDR3 runs 17 residues. Germline V CDR1 and CDR2: LGHNA, YNFKEQ. CDR3 nucleotides: TGTGCCAGCAGCCAAGTTCCAGCGGGAGGGCCGATAGATACGCAGTATTTT. This codes for CASSQVPAGGPIDTQYF.

The chain has TRBV4-3 and TRBJ2-1; D ambiguous. The V gene's germline CDR1 is LGHNA and CDR2 YSLEER. The ends were cut back, 0 bases at V and 8 bases at J, with 14 bases in the middle. This CDR3 has 15 residues. CDR3 protein: CASSQEGRSLYEQFF. The CDR3, as DNA: TGCGCCAGCAGCCAAGAGGGAAGGTCCCTATATGAGCAGTTCTTC.

In its sample, this clonotype was seen many times. This sequence joins TRBV12-3 or TRBV12-4 and TRBJ2-7; D remains unclear. Deletions cut 4 bases from V and 6 bases from J, with 13 bases between. The CDR3 extends over 13 amino acids. CDR3 loop: CASSSTLMREQYF. The DNA for the CDR3 is TGTGCCAGCAGTTCAACATTAATGCGCGAGCAGTACTTC.

The chain couples TRBV7-6 to TRBJ1-1; D unclear. The V end lost 5 bases, the J end lost 8 bases, and 15 bases lay between the germline ends. Germline V gives CDR1 SGHVS, CDR2 FNYEAQ. This CDR3 has 13 residues. The chain's CDR3 is CASSNSYGEEAFF. DNA of the CDR3: TGTGCCAGCAGCAATAGTTACGGGGAAGAAGCTTTCTTT. Drawing the rest from reference TRBV7-6 and TRBJ1-1, the complete variable domain is GAGVSQSPRYKVTKRGQDVALRCDPISGHVSLYWYRQALGQGPEFLTYFNYEAQQDKSGLPNDRFSAERPEGSISTLTIQRTEQRDSAMYRCASSNSYGEEAFFGQGTRLTVV.

This clonotype has more than one count but fewer than ten. The V call is TRBV9, the J call TRBJ2-7; D may be TRBD1 (6 bases). Germline assignment: CDR1 SGDLS and CDR2 YYNGEE. V was cut by 4 bases and J by 0 bases, with 14 bases left in between. This CDR3 region has 15 residues. CDR3 sequence reads: CASSPLGQSSYEQYF. CDR3 DNA sequence: TGTGCCAGCAGCCCCCTAGGACAGTCCTCCTACGAGCAGTACTTC.

The gene calls are TRBV28 and TRBJ2-5; 9 bases map to TRBD2. The CDR3 extends over 15 amino acids. Germline V CDR1 and CDR2: MDHEN, SYDVKM. After removal of 3 bases from V and 5 bases from J, the junction contained 7 bases not matched to a gene. CDR3 nucleotides: TGTGCCAGCAGTTTTGGCGGGAGGGGGCAGGAGACCCAGTACTTC. Its protein is CASSFGGRGQETQYF.